This T cell receptor beta chain was recovered during a study of shared clonotypes between healthy human individuals. Study-level findings and limits: Sample collection involved blood only; tissue repertoires are likely different.

Under the authors' procedure: For the immunoSEQ data, sequences were junction-only without quality scores, so filtering differed. Clones were read by immunoSEQ multiplex PCR, and TCRdb kept only the in-frame ones, dropping some. Clone size and the V and J calls come from that table; the DNA yielded D and trimming. Here the sample spans more than 200,000 clones, 60% to 80% being singletons. V was cut by 1 base and J by 7 bases, with 19 bases left in between. The CDR3 has 15 residues. The germline V gene encodes CDR1 SQVTM and CDR2 ANQGSEA. On this clone itself: Its antigen is unidentified.

Among the donors, all were Caucasian adults who lived in Nashville, Tennessee. This sequence originates from a man aged 30 to 39 in good health. Sequenced input: memory CD4+ T cells sorted from blood. Subset denoted: CD45RA-negative fraction. V usage is TRBV29-1 and J usage is TRBJ2-5; D is ambiguous. CDR3 sequence: CSVEALPDSSGTQYF. DNA of the CDR3: TGCAGCGTTGAAGCCCTCCCGGATTCTTCGGGGACCCAGTACTTC.